A selection of T cell receptor beta chains follows, all from one sample in a study of T cells in Graves' hyperthyroidism and ophthalmopathy. TCRdb re-called the multiplex PCR reads with MiXCR, one entry per CDR3 protein. The table lists around 340,000 distinct CDR3 sequences, 15% to 20% of them singletons. The sample was blood. These TCRs come from a woman aged 25 to 39 with Graves' hyperthyroidism that later progressed to Graves' ophthalmopathy. The CDR3 runs from the conserved cysteine through the conserved F or W. The D gene is left open where the match is weak. Not every row has a clone size; where given, it reads once, few, many or a size class.

D: TRBD1; J: TRBJ1-1; size: many; V: TRBV20-1; CDR3: CSARDDRDGTEAFF; DNA: TGCAGTGCTAGAGACGACAGGGACGGCACTGAAGCTTTCTTT
D: NA; J: TRBJ1-1; size: many; V: TRBV12-3/TRBV12-4; CDR3: CASSLLGSTEAFF; DNA: TGTGCCAGCAGTTTGCTGGGGAGCACTGAAGCTTTCTTT
D: NA; J: TRBJ2-3; size: few; V: TRBV6-5; CDR3: CASSYDRTDTQYF; DNA: TGTGCCAGCAGTTACGACAGGACAGATACGCAGTATTTT
D: TRBD1; J: TRBJ2-7; size: many; V: TRBV11-2; CDR3: CASSPTDRDFAYEQYF; DNA: TGTGCCAGCAGCCCGACCGACAGGGATTTCGCCTACGAGCAGTACTTC
D: NA; J: TRBJ1-1; size: many; V: TRBV19; CDR3: CASSAQLNTEAFF; DNA: TGTGCCAGTAGTGCACAGTTGAACACTGAAGCTTTCTTT
D: TRBD2; J: TRBJ2-5; size: many; V: TRBV20-1; CDR3: CSAKRGEETQYF; DNA: TGCAGTGCTAAGCGGGGCGAAGAGACCCAGTACTTC
D: NA; J: TRBJ2-5; size: many; V: TRBV29-1; CDR3: CSVGGTDVQETQYF; DNA: TGCAGCGTGGGAGGGACAGACGTACAAGAGACCCAGTACTTC
D: NA; J: TRBJ2-1; size: NA; V: TRBV4-1; CDR3: CASSQHILLASYNEQFF; DNA: TGCGCCAGCAGCCAACATATTTTGTTGGCTTCCTACAATGAGCAGTTCTTC
D: NA; J: TRBJ1-3; size: NA; V: TRBV5-6; CDR3: CASSQGRTIYF; DNA: TGTGCCAGCAGCCAAGGCCGCACCATATATTTT
D: TRBD1; J: TRBJ2-7; size: NA; V: TRBV4-1; CDR3: CASSQENKPGQLIYEQYF; DNA: TGCGCCAGCAGCCAAGAAAATAAGCCGGGACAGCTCATCTACGAGCAGTACTTC
D: NA; J: TRBJ1-6; size: many; V: TRBV30; CDR3: CACRTWVGASSPLHF; DNA: TGTGCCTGTAGGACTTGGGTCGGGGCTTCTTCACCCCTCCACTTT
D: TRBD1; J: TRBJ1-2; size: few; V: TRBV12-3/TRBV12-4; CDR3: CASSQPGQGFNYGYTF; DNA: TGTGCCAGCAGTCAGCCGGGACAGGGTTTTAACTATGGCTACACCTTC